A selection of T cell receptor beta chains follows, all from one sample in a study of response to subunit inactivated influenza vaccine. TCRdb re-analysed the RT-PCR reads in MiXCR, keeping a single row per CDR3 protein. This sample has 280,000 or so distinct CDR3 sequences, with 21% found just once. The sample here was PBMCs from blood, taken less than 22 months after vaccination. The receptors originated from a man aged 50 to 69 who received an inactivated influenza vaccine. CDR3s include the opening cysteine and the closing phenylalanine or tryptophan. Fields, in order: D gene, J gene, CDR3 length, V gene, clone size, CDR3 protein, CDR3 DNA. The D gene is left open where the match is weak. Only some rows state a clone size, as once, few, many or a class for expanded clones.

TRBD1	TRBJ2-5	15	TRBV5-1	few	CASAFTGGVGETQYF	TGCGCCAGCGCCTTTACAGGGGGCGTGGGGGAGACCCAGTACTTC
TRBD1	TRBJ1-4	11	TRBV5-1	few	CASSSGQQLFF	TGCGCCAGCAGCTCGGGACAGCAACTGTTTTTT
TRBD2	TRBJ2-1	15	TRBV7-9	few	CASSFLLAGSNEQFF	TGTGCCAGCAGCTTTCTACTAGCGGGAAGCAATGAGCAGTTCTTC
TRBD1	TRBJ1-5	17	TRBV20-1	few	CSARERDRGENNQPQHF	TGCAGTGCTAGAGAGCGCGACAGGGGTGAAAACAATCAGCCCCAGCATTTT
.	TRBJ1-5	15	TRBV6-1	many	CASSPEQGPNQPQHF	TGTGCCAGCAGTCCGGAACAGGGACCCAATCAGCCCCAGCATTTT
.	TRBJ1-2	17	TRBV4-3	few	CASSQVSGWGLNYGYTF	TGCGCCAGCAGCCAAGTCTCGGGGTGGGGGCTTAACTATGGCTACACCTTC
.	TRBJ1-6	21	TRBV9	.	CASSVGGWRDTPGSYNSPLHF	TGTGCCAGCAGCGTTGGGGGTTGGAGGGACACACCAGGCTCCTATAATTCACCCCTCCACTTT
TRBD2	TRBJ2-1	16	TRBV6-2/TRBV6-3	few	CASSYPIAGVAHEQFF	TGTGCCAGCAGTTATCCGATAGCGGGGGTGGCCCATGAGCAGTTCTTC
.	TRBJ1-6	15	TRBV20-1	few	CSAPFSLGRGSPLHF	TGCAGTGCTCCTTTCTCTCTCGGACGGGGTTCACCCCTCCACTTT
TRBD2	TRBJ2-1	14	TRBV29-1	.	CSVVRLAAYNEQFF	TGCAGCGTTGTTCGGCTAGCGGCCTACAATGAGCAGTTCTTC
.	TRBJ2-1	14	TRBV5-1	few	CASSLEPPFNEQFF	TGCGCCAGCAGCTTGGAACCCCCGTTCAATGAGCAGTTCTTC
.	TRBJ1-5	15	TRBV19	.	CASTSQGLSNQPQHF	TGTGCCAGTACTTCACAGGGTCTAAGCAATCAGCCCCAGCATTTT
TRBD2	TRBJ2-5	15	TRBV3-1	few	CASSPKTSRGETQYF	TGTGCCAGCAGCCCGAAGACTAGCCGGGGAGAGACCCAGTACTTC
TRBD1	TRBJ1-1	13	TRBV2	few	CASSDRGLTEAFF	TGTGCCAGCAGTGACAGGGGGCTCACTGAAGCTTTCTTT
.	TRBJ2-5	14	TRBV28	.	CASSPSRTEETQYF	TGTGCCAGCAGTCCATCCCGGACAGAAGAGACCCAGTACTTC
TRBD2	TRBJ2-7	14	TRBV10-3	many	CAISSGLADYEQYF	TGTGCCATCAGTTCGGGACTAGCGGACTACGAGCAGTACTTC
TRBD2	TRBJ2-2	17	TRBV7-8	.	CASSWGAGGTNTGELFF	TGTGCCAGCAGCTGGGGGGCGGGAGGCACGAACACCGGGGAGCTGTTTTTT
.	TRBJ1-2	12	TRBV29-1	many	CSVEDFKWGYTF	TGCAGCGTTGAGGACTTCAAGTGGGGCTACACCTTC
.	TRBJ1-2	12	TRBV5-6	few	CASSLQLGGYTF	TGTGCCAGCAGCTTGCAGCTAGGTGGCTACACCTTC
.	TRBJ1-4	17	TRBV7-2	few	CASSLAPLGGTNEKLFF	TGTGCCAGCAGCTTAGCGCCCCTTGGAGGGACTAATGAAAAACTGTTTTTT
TRBD2	TRBJ2-7	14	TRBV6-2/TRBV6-3	few	CASKILAGAYEQYF	TGTGCCAGCAAGATACTAGCGGGAGCTTACGAGCAGTACTTC
TRBD2	TRBJ2-7	15	TRBV6-4	.	CASRAGLAASYEQYF	TGTGCCAGCAGGGCCGGACTAGCGGCCTCCTACGAGCAGTACTTC
.	TRBJ1-1	13	TRBV28	.	CASSLARVGEAFF	TGTGCCAGCAGTTTGGCACGTGTGGGTGAAGCTTTCTTT
.	TRBJ2-5	14	TRBV28	.	CASSPVSQGETQYF	TGTGCCAGCAGTCCAGTTTCCCAGGGGGAGACCCAGTACTTC
.	TRBJ1-5	15	TRBV3-1	few	CASSQGDAGNQPQHF	TGTGCCAGCAGCCAAGGTGACGCGGGTAATCAGCCCCAGCATTTT